This T cell receptor beta chain was obtained from a study of T cells after yellow fever vaccination. General study points: Researchers noted that a small share of clonotypes showed up in both CD4 and CD8 compartments. Once the booster was given, most primary-vaccination clones reappeared, at over 95% for CD4 and around 90% for CD8.

CDR1 KGHDR and CDR2 SFDVKD come from the germline V gene. The CDR3 totals 12 residues. With 9 bases clipped from V and 4 bases from J, the junction kept 4 bases outside the gene matches. As TCR cDNA was made by 5'RACE template switching, a universal primer site and UMIs were added. TCRdb reprocessed the 5' RACE reads with MiXCR, giving one entry per CDR3 protein. The table includes a few hundred thousand distinct CDR3 sequences, roughly a sixth detected once. For this clonotype: Its antigen is not identified.

This clonotype originated in a man between 18 and 29 years old who received the YFV17D yellow fever vaccine. The V gene is TRBV24-1, the J gene TRBJ1-2; 7 bases are a match to TRBD1. The sequencing here drew on PBMCs, taken before the yellow fever booster vaccination. The CDR3 spells CATSGQSYGYTF. CDR3 bases: TGTGCCACCTCGGGACAGTCCTATGGCTACACCTTC.